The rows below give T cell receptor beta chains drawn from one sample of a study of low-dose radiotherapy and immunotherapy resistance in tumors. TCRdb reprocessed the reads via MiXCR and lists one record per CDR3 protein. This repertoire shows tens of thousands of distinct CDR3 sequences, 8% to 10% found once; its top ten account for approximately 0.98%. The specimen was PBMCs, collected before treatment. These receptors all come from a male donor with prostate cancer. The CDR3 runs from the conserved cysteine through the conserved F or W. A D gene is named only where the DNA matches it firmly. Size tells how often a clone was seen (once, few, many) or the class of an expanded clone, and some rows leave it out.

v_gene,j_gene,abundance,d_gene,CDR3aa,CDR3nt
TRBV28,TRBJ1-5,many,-,CASTLAGGWRNQPQHF,TGTGCCAGCACCTTAGCCGGGGGATGGCGCAATCAGCCCCAGCATTTT
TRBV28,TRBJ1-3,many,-,CASSLLDWRSGNTIYF,TGTGCCAGCAGTTTACTTGACTGGCGCTCTGGAAACACCATATATTTT
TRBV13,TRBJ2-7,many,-,CASSSSTQVPHEQYF,TGTGCCAGCAGCTCTTCGACTCAGGTCCCCCACGAGCAGTACTTC
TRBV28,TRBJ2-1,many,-,CASSRTGLDEQFF,TGTGCCAGCAGTAGGACGGGCCTCGATGAGCAGTTCTTC
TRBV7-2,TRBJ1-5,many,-,CASSLDTGRRNQPQHF,TGTGCCAGCAGCTTAGATACAGGGAGACGCAATCAGCCCCAGCATTTT
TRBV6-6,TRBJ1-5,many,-,CASSYSTSSNQPQHF,TGTGCCAGCAGTTACTCGACTTCTAGCAATCAGCCCCAGCATTTT
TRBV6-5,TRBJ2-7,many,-,CASSYYEQYF,TGTGCCAGCAGTTACTACGAGCAGTACTTC
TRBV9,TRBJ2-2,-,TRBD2,CASSVLAGANTGELFF,TGTGCCAGCAGCGTTTTAGCGGGGGCGAACACCGGGGAGCTGTTTTTT
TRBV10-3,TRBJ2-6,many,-,CAISETLGAGANVLTF,TGTGCCATCAGTGAAACGCTAGGGGCTGGGGCCAACGTCCTGACTTTC
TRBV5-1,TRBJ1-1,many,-,CASSLDQVNTEAFF,TGCGCCAGCAGCTTGGACCAGGTTAACACTGAAGCTTTCTTT
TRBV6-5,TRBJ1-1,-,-,CASSYSAGGLDTEAFF,TGTGCCAGCAGTTACTCGGCGGGGGGATTGGACACTGAAGCTTTCTTT
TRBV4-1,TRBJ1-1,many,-,CASSQEGAQQFRAFF,TGCGCCAGCAGCCAAGAAGGGGCTCAACAGTTCAGGGCTTTCTTT
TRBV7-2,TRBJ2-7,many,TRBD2,CASSPGTRSYEQYF,TGTGCCAGCAGCCCCGGGACTAGATCCTACGAGCAGTACTTC
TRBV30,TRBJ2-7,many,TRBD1,CAWSPTGGEQYF,TGTGCCTGGAGCCCGACAGGGGGCGAGCAGTACTTC
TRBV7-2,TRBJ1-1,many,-,CASSSTWNTEAFF,TGTGCCAGCAGCTCTACCTGGAACACTGAAGCTTTCTTT